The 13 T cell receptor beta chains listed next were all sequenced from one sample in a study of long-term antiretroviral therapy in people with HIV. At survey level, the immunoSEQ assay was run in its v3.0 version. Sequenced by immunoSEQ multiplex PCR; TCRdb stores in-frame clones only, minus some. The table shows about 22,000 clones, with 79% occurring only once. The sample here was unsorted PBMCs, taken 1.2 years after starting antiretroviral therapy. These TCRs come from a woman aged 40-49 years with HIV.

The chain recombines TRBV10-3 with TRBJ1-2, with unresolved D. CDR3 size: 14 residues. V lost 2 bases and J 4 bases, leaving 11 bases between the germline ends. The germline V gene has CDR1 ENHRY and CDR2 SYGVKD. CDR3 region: CAISEPDLTYGYTF. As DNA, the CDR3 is TGTGCCATCAGTGAGCCGGACCTGACCTATGGCTACACCTTC.

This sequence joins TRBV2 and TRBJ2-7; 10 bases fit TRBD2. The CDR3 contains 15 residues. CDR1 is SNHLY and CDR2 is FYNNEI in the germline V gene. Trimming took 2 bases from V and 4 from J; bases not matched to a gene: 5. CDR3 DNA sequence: TGTGCCAGCAGTGAACTAGCGGGAGATAGATACGAGCAGTACTTC. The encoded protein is CASSELAGDRYEQYF. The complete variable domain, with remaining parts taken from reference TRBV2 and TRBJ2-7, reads EPEVTQTPSHQVTQMGQEVILRCVPISNHLYFYWYRQILGQKVEFLVSFYNNEISEKSEIFDDQFSVERPDGSNFTLKIRSTKLEDSAMYFCASSELAGDRYEQYFGPGTRLTVT.

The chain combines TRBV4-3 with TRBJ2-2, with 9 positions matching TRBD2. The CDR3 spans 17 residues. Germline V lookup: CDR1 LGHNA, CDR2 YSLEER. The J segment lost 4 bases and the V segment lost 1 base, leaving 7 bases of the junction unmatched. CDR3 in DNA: TGCGCCAGCAGCCAAGGACCTAGCGGGGCCTCCACCGGGGAGCTGTTTTTT. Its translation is CASSQGPSGASTGELFF.

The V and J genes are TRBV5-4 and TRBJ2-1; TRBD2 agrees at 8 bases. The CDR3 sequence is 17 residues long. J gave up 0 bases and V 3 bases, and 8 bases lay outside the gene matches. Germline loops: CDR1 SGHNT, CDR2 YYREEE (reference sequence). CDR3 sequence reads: CASSSGGGDYSYNEQFF. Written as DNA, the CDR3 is TGTGCCAGCAGCTCCGGGGGGGGAGACTACTCCTACAATGAGCAGTTCTTC.

CDR3 residues: CASSSGTAAYEQYF. The CDR3 DNA sequence: TGTGCCAGCAGTTCCGGGACAGCCGCCTACGAGCAGTACTTC. The chain combines TRBV6-1 with TRBJ2-7; TRBD1 aligns across 7 bases. CDR3 length equals 14 residues. Trimming took 5 bases from V and 2 from J; bases not matched to a gene: 6. From germline, CDR1 is MNHNS and CDR2 SASEGT.

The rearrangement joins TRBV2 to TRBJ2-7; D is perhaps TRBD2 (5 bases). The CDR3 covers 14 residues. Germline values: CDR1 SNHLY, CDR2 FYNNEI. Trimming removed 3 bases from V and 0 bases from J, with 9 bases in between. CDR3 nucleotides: TGTGCCAGCAGTGACGGTGGGAGCTCCTACGAGCAGTACTTC. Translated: CASSDGGSSYEQYF.

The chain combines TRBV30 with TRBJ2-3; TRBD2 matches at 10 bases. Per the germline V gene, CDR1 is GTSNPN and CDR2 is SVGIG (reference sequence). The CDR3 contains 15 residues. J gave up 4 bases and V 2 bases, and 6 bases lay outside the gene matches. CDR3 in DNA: TGTGCCTGGAGTAGGGGAGCGGGAGGGCCAGATACGCAGTATTTT. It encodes CAWSRGAGGPDTQYF.

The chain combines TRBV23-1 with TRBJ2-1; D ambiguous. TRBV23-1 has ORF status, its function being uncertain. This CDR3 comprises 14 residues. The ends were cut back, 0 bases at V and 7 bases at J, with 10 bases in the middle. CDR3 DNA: TGCGCCAGCAGTCAATCCGGCGGCCAGAATGAGCAGTTCTTC. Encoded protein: CASSQSGGQNEQFF.

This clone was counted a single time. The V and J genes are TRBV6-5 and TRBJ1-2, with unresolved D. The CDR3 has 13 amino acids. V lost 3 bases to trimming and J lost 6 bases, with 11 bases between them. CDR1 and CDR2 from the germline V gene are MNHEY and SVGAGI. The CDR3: CASSYLAGNGYTF. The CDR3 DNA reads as TGTGCCAGCAGTTATCTTGCAGGCAATGGCTACACCTTC.

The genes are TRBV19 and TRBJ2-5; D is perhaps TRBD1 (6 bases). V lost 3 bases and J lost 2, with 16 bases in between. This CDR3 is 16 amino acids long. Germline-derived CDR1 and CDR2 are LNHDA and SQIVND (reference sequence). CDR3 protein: CASSMVSRGGQETQYF. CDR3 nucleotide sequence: TGTGCCAGTAGTATGGTCTCCAGGGGCGGGCAAGAGACCCAGTACTTC.

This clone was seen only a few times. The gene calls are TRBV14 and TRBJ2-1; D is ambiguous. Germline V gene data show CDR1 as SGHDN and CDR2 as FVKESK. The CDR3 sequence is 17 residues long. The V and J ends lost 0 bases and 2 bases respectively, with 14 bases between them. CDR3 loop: CASSQDGRAAAYNEQFF. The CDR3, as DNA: TGTGCCAGCAGCCAAGATGGTCGGGCAGCCGCCTACAATGAGCAGTTCTTC. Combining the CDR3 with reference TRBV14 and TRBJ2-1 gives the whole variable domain EAGVTQFPSHSVIEKGQTVTLRCDPISGHDNLYWYRRVMGKEIKFLLHFVKESKQDESGMPNNRFLAERTGGTYSTLKVQPAELEDSGVYFCASSQDGRAAAYNEQFFGPGTRLTVL.

CDR3 residues: CASSPGGGREGYTF. CDR3 sequence (DNA): TGTGCCAGCAGTCCCGGCGGGGGCCGGGAGGGCTACACCTTC. This chain links TRBV28 with TRBJ1-2, with D possibly matching TRBD1 (6 bases). The germline V gene encodes CDR1 MDHEN and CDR2 SYDVKM. The CDR3 runs to 14 residues. V lost 5 bases to trimming and J lost 8 bases, with 18 bases between them.

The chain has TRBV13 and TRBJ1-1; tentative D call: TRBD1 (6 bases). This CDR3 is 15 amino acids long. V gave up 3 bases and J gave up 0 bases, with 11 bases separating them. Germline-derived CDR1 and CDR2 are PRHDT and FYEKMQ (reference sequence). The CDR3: CASSFGGGLNTEAFF. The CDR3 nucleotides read TGTGCCAGCAGCTTCGGAGGGGGTCTGAACACTGAAGCTTTCTTT.